Sequencing of this T cell receptor beta chain was carried out in a study of T-cell reconstitution after alpha-beta-depleted transplantation in children. V dropped 7 bases and J dropped 4 bases, with 9 bases sitting between them. Germline V CDR1 and CDR2: MDHEN, SYDVKM. This CDR3 is 12 amino acids long. Study-level results: There were some patients whose high TCRbeta diversity at day 60 came from surviving recipient T cells and thymic progenitors. Counts and diversity of T cells one year after transplant came mostly from newly produced T cells.

Library preparation (for TCRbeta) was performed with unique molecular identifiers. TCRdb re-analysed the PCR reads in MiXCR, keeping a single row per CDR3 protein. The repertoire holds fewer than 550,000 distinct CDR3 sequences, with approximately 10% as singletons. A few counts support this clonotype. The antigen is unknown. This clonotype was sampled from a female patient aged 2-10 years who had a stem cell transplant for aplastic anemia, so the T cells may come from the graft donor. This specimen consisted of PBMCs, mostly from graft donor cells, obtained 180 days after TCRalphabeta/CD19-depleted stem cell transplant. The chain recombines TRBV28 with TRBJ2-3; D uncertain. In DNA form, the CDR3 reads TGTGCCAGCACCACTCCTGCAGATACGCAGTATTTT. Its protein product is CASTTPADTQYF.